Sequencing of this T cell receptor (beta chain) was carried out in a study of T cell responses to AZD1222 COVID-19 vaccine. Germline V gives CDR1 KGHSY, CDR2 FQNENV. V gave up 0 bases and J gave up 8 bases, with 7 bases separating them. The CDR3 covers 12 residues. Using immunoSEQ multiplex PCR, the repertoire was profiled, and TCRdb retains in-frame clones only, with some absent. The table has under 200,000 clones, approximately 90% seen once. General observations from the study: The donor group comprised mostly white British people and more females; the analysis possibly underestimated clonal diversity.

Concerning this clone: What it binds is unknown.

The sequence was collected from an adult who received the MenACWY meningococcal vaccine as a control. The sample in question was peripheral blood, obtained 28 days after the second dose of the MenACWY control vaccine. The chain has TRBV16 and TRBJ1-2; possibly TRBD1 for D (5 bases). DNA of the CDR3: TGTGCCAGCAGCCAATCCAGGGTGGGCTACACCTTC. This gives the protein CASSQSRVGYTF.